Listed here are 17 T cell receptor beta chains from one sample, sequenced in a study of T-cell memory formation after mild COVID-19. Each CDR3 protein gets one entry after TCRdb re-called the 5' RACE reads with MiXCR. The sample contains roughly 14,000 distinct CDR3 sequences, around a fifth of which appear only once. The source material was PBMCs or a T cell subset sorted from them (not recorded which). These TCRs come from a man aged 18 to 30 who had mild COVID-19 (a few samples of this study predate the infection). Cell type and time point are not known.

This clonotype showed up many times. The chain uses TRBV6-2 or TRBV6-3 and TRBJ2-2, with D maybe TRBD2 (7 bases). CDR1 MNHEY and CDR2 SVGEGT come from the germline V gene. Between the trimmed V and J ends, which lost 7 bases and 1 base, there was a span of 16 bases. The CDR3 is 16 residues long. CDR3 nucleotides: TGTGCCAGCACCAAGTGGGGGGGCCAGAACACCGGGGAGCTGTTTTTT. Residues: CASTKWGGQNTGELFF.

This clonotype occurred a few times. The rearrangement uses TRBV9 and TRBJ2-4; a weak D match, TRBD1 (5 bases). The CDR3 is 14 amino acids. Germline loops: CDR1 SGDLS, CDR2 YYNGEE. V was trimmed by 0 bases and J by 7 bases, leaving 11 bases between them. The CDR3 sequence: CASSVGSGLNIQYF. As DNA, the CDR3 is TGTGCCAGCAGCGTAGGCTCAGGGCTCAACATTCAGTACTTC. Variable domain in full (rest from reference TRBV9 and TRBJ2-4): DSGVTQTPKHLITATGQRVTLRCSPRSGDLSVYWYQQSLDQGLQFLIQYYNGEERAKGNILERFSAQQFPDLHSELNLSSLELGDSALYFCASSVGSGLNIQYFGAGTRLSVL.

This clonotype was counted between two and nine times. V is TRBV12-3 or TRBV12-4 and J is TRBJ2-6; D possibly matches TRBD1 or TRBD2 (7 bases each). Deletions cut 7 bases from V and 3 bases from J, with 13 bases between. CDR3 length equals 15 residues. For the CDR3, the DNA is TGTGCCAGCACCCAGGGGGGGCTTGGGGCCAACGTCCTGACTTTC. It yields the protein CASTQGGLGANVLTF.

This clonotype appeared many times. The J gene is TRBJ1-1, the V gene TRBV5-1, with 8 positions matching TRBD1. CDR1 SGHRS and CDR2 YFSETQ come from the germline V gene. The V segment lost 4 bases and the J segment 5 bases; nucleotides outside the gene matches: 10. The CDR3 has 15 residues. The DNA of the CDR3 is TGCGCCAGCAGCAGCGACAGGGGCCCTGGGACTGAAGCTTTCTTT. This encodes CASSSDRGPGTEAFF.

This clonotype has just a few counts. This chain joins TRBV10-3 and TRBJ2-6, with D hard to call. There are 17 residues in the CDR3. The V end lost 0 bases, the J end lost 11 bases, and 20 bases lay between the germline ends. Germline V gene data show CDR1 as ENHRY and CDR2 as SYGVKD. The CDR3 DNA follows: TGTGCCATCAGTGAGTCGAAGTCGCCAGGCCCCTCGGACGTCCTGACTTTC. It yields the protein CAISESKSPGPSDVLTF.

This clonotype was observed many times. The chain combines TRBV7-3 with TRBJ2-1; 7 positions agree with TRBD1. Germline V CDR1 and CDR2: SGHTA, FQGTGA. The junction had 4 bases not matched to a gene; V was cut back by 3 bases and J by 2 bases. CDR3 length: 15 amino acids. The CDR3: CASSFRDSPYNEQFF. In DNA, the CDR3 is TGTGCCAGCAGCTTCCGGGACAGCCCCTACAATGAGCAGTTCTTC.

This clonotype has ten or more counts. V is TRBV13 and J is TRBJ2-7, with D possibly matching TRBD1 (6 bases). Trimming removed 4 bases from V and 1 base from J, with 14 bases in between. The CDR3 loop spans 15 amino acids. CDR1 is PRHDT and CDR2 is FYEKMQ in the germline V gene (reference sequence). The CDR3 coding sequence is TGTGCCAGCAGCTCGCCTCGGGACACATCCTACGAGCAGTACTTC. This gives the protein CASSSPRDTSYEQYF.

This clonotype came up many times. This chain uses TRBV6-2 or TRBV6-3 with TRBJ2-3; D might be TRBD2 (5 bases). This CDR3 region has 14 residues. Germline assignment: CDR1 MNHEY and CDR2 SVGEGT. V lost 2 bases and J 4 bases, leaving 10 bases between the germline ends. The CDR3 loop is CASSYRGWADTQYF. The CDR3 DNA reads as TGTGCCAGCAGTTACAGAGGGTGGGCAGATACGCAGTATTTT.

This clonotype was recorded many times. The CDR3 spells CASSQVWPTTRSRVNQPQHF. As DNA, the CDR3 is TGCGCCAGCAGCCAAGTTTGGCCCACGACGCGCTCCAGGGTCAATCAGCCCCAGCATTTT. The chain links TRBV4-1 to TRBJ1-5; the D gene is possibly TRBD1 (5 bases). CDR3 length: 20 residues. The V end was cut by 1 base, the J end by 3 bases, with 25 bases between. Per germline, CDR1 MGHRA and CDR2 YSYEKL.

This clonotype is labeled as hyperexpanded (1% or more). The chain has TRBV12-3 or TRBV12-4 and TRBJ2-2; D call uncertain. The ends were cut back, 7 bases at V and 2 bases at J, with 17 bases in the middle. CDR3 length: 16 residues. Written as DNA, the CDR3 is TGTGCCAGCACACACCTTCGGAACATCAACACCGGGGAGCTGTTTTTT. It yields the protein CASTHLRNINTGELFF.

This clonotype was seen repeatedly, ten times or more. A read error may produce the germline difference seen at one junction end. The chain has TRBV28 and TRBJ1-4, with TRBD1 matching over 7 bases. This CDR3 contains 11 residues. The germline V gene encodes CDR1 MDHEN and CDR2 SYDVKM. The CDR3 is CASSHSGGTVF. Written as DNA, the CDR3 is TGTGCCAGCAGTCACTCAGGGGGGACAGTCTTT.

This chain connects TRBV9 to TRBJ2-7, with TRBD2 matching 8 bases. CDR1 and CDR2 (germline): SGDLS, YYNGEE. CDR3 length: 15 amino acids. With 0 bases clipped from V and 2 bases from J, the junction kept 4 bases outside the gene matches. CDR3 sequence reads: CASSVGLAPTYEQYF. For the CDR3, the DNA is TGTGCCAGCAGCGTAGGACTAGCGCCTACCTACGAGCAGTACTTC.

At least ten counts were recorded for this clonotype. The rearrangement joins TRBV10-3 to TRBJ1-1; no firm D call. Germline assignment: CDR1 ENHRY and CDR2 SYGVKD. The CDR3 is made up of 18 amino acids. V lost 0 bases and J 0 bases, leaving 17 bases between the germline ends. DNA for the CDR3: TGTGCCATCAGTGAGTCCCCATTAAGAAGCCTCATGAACACTGAAGCTTTCTTT. It translates to CAISESPLRSLMNTEAFF.

This clonotype was seen a few times. The chain uses TRBV11-2 and TRBJ2-7; D unresolved. The CDR3 length is 13 residues. V shed 4 bases and J shed 4 bases, with 11 bases lying between them. CDR1 is SGHAT and CDR2 is FQNNGV in the germline V gene. The CDR3 region is CASSSGRLYEQYF. CDR3 bases: TGTGCCAGCAGCTCCGGACGGTTATACGAGCAGTACTTC.

The chain combines TRBV7-3 with TRBJ2-7; D gene uncertain. Germline V CDR1 and CDR2: SGHTA, FQGTGA. V was pared by 4 bases and J by 2 bases, with 15 bases between. The CDR3 is 15 residues long. In nucleotides, the CDR3 is TGTGCCAGCAGCTCCCTGCAGGCGACGACCTACGAGCAGTACTTC. Amino acid sequence: CASSSLQATTYEQYF.

Note on this clonotype: Just one base apart from a much larger clone, this may be a read error. The V gene is TRBV5-1, the J gene TRBJ1-1; 7 nucleotides align to TRBD1. Germline V gene data show CDR1 as SGHRS and CDR2 as YFSETQ. Unmatched junction bases numbered 4, after V lost 3 bases and J lost 2 bases. This CDR3 contains 14 residues. CDR3 protein: CASSWGQINTEAFF. Here the CDR3 DNA reads TGCGCCAGCAGCTGGGGACAGATCAACACTGAAGCTTTCTTT.

At least ten counts were recorded for this clonotype. The chain has TRBV5-6 and TRBJ1-1; D ambiguous. The V and J ends lost 0 bases and 4 bases respectively, with 4 bases between them. This CDR3 contains 12 residues. Germline V gene data show CDR1 as SGHDT and CDR2 as YYEEEE. CDR3 region: CASSLDGTEAFF. In DNA form, the CDR3 reads TGTGCCAGCAGCTTGGACGGCACTGAAGCTTTCTTT.